This entry concerns a single T cell receptor beta chain. Antigen: not known. Sequencing was performed with immunoSEQ multiplex PCR; in TCRdb, only in-frame clones are kept and a portion is missing. The repertoire holds 150,000 to 200,000 clones, roughly 88% seen once, with about 1.6% in the top ten. There are 16 residues in the CDR3. Germline CDR1 is LGHNA and CDR2 is YNFKEQ. V gave up 2 bases and J gave up 1 base; unmatched junction bases: 4. These data come from a study of cytomegalovirus exposure and HLA in healthy donors. Study background: The approximately 130 validation repertoires matched the roughly 700 first-cohort repertoires in platform, a later analysis reported. Study-level results: Generally TCR sequences proved uncommon, though certain public TCRs appeared in numerous donors. Altogether, 160 or so TCR beta chains were recorded as cytomegalovirus-associated. The authors confirmed in vitro that a few CMV-associated chains were specific for CMV antigens.

Material: PBMCs. The chain couples TRBV4-2 to TRBJ2-2; 7 positions agree with TRBD2. The TCR comes from a woman aged 18-29 years in good health and CMV-seronegative. The CDR3 here is CASSQRLAGNTGELFF. In DNA form, the CDR3 reads TGTGCCAGCAGCCAAAGACTAGCCGGGAACACCGGGGAGCTGTTTTTT.